This entry is about one T cell receptor beta chain. There were TCR beta CDR3 regions amplified from RNA transcripts. First-round RT-PCR targeting the TCR CDR3 was performed with the HTBI primer set. A single record per CDR3 protein comes from TCRdb applying MiXCR to the multiplex PCR reads. The profile shows around 340,000 distinct CDR3 sequences, around a sixth of them singletons. The entry originates in a study of T cells in Graves' hyperthyroidism and ophthalmopathy. V was trimmed by 4 bases and J by 5 bases, leaving 16 bases between them. CDR3 length: 14 amino acids. Looked up from germline, CDR1 is DFQATT and CDR2 is SNEGSKA (reference sequence).

The V gene is TRBV20-1, the J gene TRBJ2-3, with no clear D. The sequence was obtained from a man in his thirties or forties with Graves' hyperthyroidism. Sequencing was done on a sample of blood. The CDR3 loop is CSANSALGRDTQYF. The CDR3 coding sequence is TGCAGTGCTAACAGCGCTTTGGGCCGAGATACGCAGTATTTT.